This T cell receptor beta chain was retrieved from a study of Graves' ophthalmopathy and Graves' hyperthyroidism. Amplification targeted the TCR beta CDR3 regions, with RNA transcripts as the source material. A first-round RT-PCR used HTBI primers, followed by a second-round multiplex PCR. TCRdb reprocessed the multiplex PCR reads with MiXCR, giving one entry per CDR3 protein. The sample has some 1.1 million distinct CDR3 sequences, less than 45% seen once. Germline CDR1 MNHNY, CDR2 SVGAGI (reference sequence). The CDR3 spans 16 residues. With 8 bases removed from V and 5 bases from J, the gap between germline ends came to 24 bases. Only newly diagnosed hyperthyroidism patients aged 18 to 65, with under 2 months' duration, were enrolled. Orbital computed tomography and thyroid ultrasound, along with TRAb, serum thyroxine and clinical symptoms, underpinned diagnosis. This clonotype was counted many times.

Material: peripheral blood or thyroid tissue (not recorded which). The TCR originated in an adult man with Graves' hyperthyroidism. The chain is built from TRBV6-6 and TRBJ2-5; TRBD2 might be the D (6 bases). CDR3 sequence: CASCLGGTSPRETQYF. The CDR3 region has the DNA TGTGCCAGCTGCTTGGGAGGAACGTCCCCACGGGAGACCCAGTACTTC.